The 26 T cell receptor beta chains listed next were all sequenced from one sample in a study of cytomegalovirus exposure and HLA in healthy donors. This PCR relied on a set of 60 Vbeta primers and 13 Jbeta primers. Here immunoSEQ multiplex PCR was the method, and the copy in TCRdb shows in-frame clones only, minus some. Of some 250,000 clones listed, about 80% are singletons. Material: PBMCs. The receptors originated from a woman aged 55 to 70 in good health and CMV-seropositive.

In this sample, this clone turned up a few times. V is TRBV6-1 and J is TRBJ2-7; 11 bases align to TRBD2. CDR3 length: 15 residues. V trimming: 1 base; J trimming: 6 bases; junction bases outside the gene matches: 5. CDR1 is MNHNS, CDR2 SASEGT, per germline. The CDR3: CASSEGGTSGLEQYF. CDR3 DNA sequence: TGTGCCAGCAGTGAAGGGGGGACTAGCGGCCTCGAGCAGTACTTC.

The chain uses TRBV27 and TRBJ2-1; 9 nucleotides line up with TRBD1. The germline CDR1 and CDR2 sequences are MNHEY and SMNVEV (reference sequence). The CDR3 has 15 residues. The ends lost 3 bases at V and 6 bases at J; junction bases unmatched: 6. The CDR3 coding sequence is TGTGCCAGCAGTTTGGAACACAGGGGGCGCAATGAGCAGTTCTTC. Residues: CASSLEHRGRNEQFF.

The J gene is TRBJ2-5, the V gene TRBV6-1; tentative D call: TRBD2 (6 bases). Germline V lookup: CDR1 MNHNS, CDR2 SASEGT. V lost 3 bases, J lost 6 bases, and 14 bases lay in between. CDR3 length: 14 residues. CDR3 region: CASSEAGPLQTQYF. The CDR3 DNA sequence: TGTGCCAGCAGTGAGGCGGGACCGCTCCAGACCCAGTACTTC.

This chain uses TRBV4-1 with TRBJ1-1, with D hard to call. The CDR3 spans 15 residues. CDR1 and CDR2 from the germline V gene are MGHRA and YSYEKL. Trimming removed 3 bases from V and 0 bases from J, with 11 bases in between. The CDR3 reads CASSQIPGVNTEAFF. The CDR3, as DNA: TGCGCCAGCAGCCAGATCCCCGGAGTGAACACTGAAGCTTTCTTT.

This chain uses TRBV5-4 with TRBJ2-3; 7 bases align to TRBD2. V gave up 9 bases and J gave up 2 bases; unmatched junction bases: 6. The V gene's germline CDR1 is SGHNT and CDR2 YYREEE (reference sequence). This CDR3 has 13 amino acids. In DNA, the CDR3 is TGTGCCACCCACCGGGACTACACAGATACGCAGTATTTT. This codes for CATHRDYTDTQYF.

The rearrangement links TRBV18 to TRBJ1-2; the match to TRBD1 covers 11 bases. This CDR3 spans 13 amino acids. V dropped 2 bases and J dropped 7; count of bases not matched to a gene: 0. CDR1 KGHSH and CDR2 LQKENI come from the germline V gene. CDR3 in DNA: TGTGCCAGCTCACCAGGGACAGGGGGTGGCTACACCTTC. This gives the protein CASSPGTGGGYTF.

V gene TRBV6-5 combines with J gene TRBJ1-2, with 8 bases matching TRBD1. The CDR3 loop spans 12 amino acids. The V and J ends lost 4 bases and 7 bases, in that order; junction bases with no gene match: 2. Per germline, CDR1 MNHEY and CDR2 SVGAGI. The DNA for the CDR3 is TGTGCCAGCAGTTTCAGGGGGCTTGGCTACACCTTC. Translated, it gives CASSFRGLGYTF.

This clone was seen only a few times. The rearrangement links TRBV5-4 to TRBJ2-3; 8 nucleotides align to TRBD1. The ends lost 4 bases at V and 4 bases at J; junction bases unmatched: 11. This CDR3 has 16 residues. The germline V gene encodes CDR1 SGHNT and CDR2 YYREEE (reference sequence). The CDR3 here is CASSLAGGANADTQYF. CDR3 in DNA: TGTGCCAGCAGCCTTGCAGGGGGCGCGAATGCAGATACGCAGTATTTT. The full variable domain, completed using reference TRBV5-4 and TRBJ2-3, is ETGVTQSPTHLIKTRGQQVTLRCSSQSGHNTVSWYQQALGQGPQFIFQYYREEENGRGNFPPRFSGLQFPNYSSELNVNALELDDSALYLCASSLAGGANADTQYFGPGTRLTVL.

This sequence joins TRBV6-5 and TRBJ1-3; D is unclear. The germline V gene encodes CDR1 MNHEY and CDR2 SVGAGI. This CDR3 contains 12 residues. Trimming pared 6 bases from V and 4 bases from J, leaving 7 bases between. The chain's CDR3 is CASRAGGNTIYF. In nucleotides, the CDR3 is TGTGCCAGCAGGGCAGGCGGAAACACCATATATTTT.

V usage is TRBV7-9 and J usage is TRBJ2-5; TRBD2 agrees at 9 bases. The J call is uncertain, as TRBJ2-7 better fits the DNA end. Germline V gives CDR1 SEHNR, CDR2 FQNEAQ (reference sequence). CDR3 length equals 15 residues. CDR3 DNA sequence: TGTGCCAGCAGCTTAGTCGGGACTAGCCCCTACGAGCAGTACTTC. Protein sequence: CASSLVGTSPYEQYF.

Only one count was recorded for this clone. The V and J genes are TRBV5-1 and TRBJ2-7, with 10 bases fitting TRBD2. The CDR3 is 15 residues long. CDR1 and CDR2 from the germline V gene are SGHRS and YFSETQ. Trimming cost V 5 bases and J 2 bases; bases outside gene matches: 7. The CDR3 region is CASSQLAGPPYEQYF. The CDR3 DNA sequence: TGCGCCAGCAGTCAACTAGCGGGACCCCCCTACGAGCAGTACTTC.

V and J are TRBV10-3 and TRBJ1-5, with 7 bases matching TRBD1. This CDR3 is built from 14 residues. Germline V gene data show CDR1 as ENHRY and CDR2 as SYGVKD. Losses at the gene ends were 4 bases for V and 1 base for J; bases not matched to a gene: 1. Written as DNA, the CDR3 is TGTGCCATCAGTGCGACAGGGAGCAATCAGCCCCAGCATTTT. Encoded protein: CAISATGSNQPQHF.

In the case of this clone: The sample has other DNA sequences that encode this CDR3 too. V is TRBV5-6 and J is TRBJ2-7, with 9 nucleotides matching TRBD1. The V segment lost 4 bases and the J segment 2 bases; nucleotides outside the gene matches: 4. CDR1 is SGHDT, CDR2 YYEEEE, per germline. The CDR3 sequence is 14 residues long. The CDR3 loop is CASSAGQGAYEQYF. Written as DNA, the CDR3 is TGTGCCAGCAGCGCGGGACAGGGAGCCTACGAGCAGTACTTC.

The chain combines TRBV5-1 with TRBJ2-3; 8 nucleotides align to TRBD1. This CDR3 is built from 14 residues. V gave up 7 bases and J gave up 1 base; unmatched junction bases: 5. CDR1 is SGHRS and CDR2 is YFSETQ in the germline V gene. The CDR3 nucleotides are TGCGCCAGCGGACTACAGGGGGGCACAGATACGCAGTATTTT. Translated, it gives CASGLQGGTDTQYF.

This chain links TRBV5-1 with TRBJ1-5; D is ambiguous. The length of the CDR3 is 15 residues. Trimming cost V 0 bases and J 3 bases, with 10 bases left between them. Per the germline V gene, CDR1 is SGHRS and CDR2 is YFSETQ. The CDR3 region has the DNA TGCGCCAGCAGCTTGGGCCAGATTTTCAATCAGCCCCAGCATTTT. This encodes CASSLGQIFNQPQHF.

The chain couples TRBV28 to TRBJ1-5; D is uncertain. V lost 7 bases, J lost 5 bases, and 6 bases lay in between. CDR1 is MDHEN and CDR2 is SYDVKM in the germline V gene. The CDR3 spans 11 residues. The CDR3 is CASTRDQPQHF. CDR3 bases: TGTGCCAGCACCCGGGATCAGCCCCAGCATTTT. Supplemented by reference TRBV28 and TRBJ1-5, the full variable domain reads DVKVTQSSRYLVKRTGEKVFLECVQDMDHENMFWYRQDPGLGLRLIYFSYDVKMKEKGDIPEGYSVSREKKERFSLILESASTNQTSMYLCASTRDQPQHFGDGTRLSIL.

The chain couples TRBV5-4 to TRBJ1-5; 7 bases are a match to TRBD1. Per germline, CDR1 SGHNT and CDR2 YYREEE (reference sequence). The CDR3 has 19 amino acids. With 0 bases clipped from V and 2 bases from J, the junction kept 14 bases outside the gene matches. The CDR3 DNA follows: TGTGCCAGCAGCTTGGTAGTGACAGGGATCCCCCCTTGCAATCAGCCCCAGCATTTT. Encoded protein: CASSLVVTGIPPCNQPQHF.

DNA of the CDR3: TGTGCCAGCAGCGCGGGCCCTCGAAATCCATACGAGCAGTACTTC. It is translated as CASSAGPRNPYEQYF. The chain links TRBV2 to TRBJ2-7; weak D call: TRBD2 (5 bases). This CDR3 comprises 15 residues. CDR1 is SNHLY, CDR2 FYNNEI, per germline. V lost 6 bases, J lost 4 bases, and 19 bases lay in between.

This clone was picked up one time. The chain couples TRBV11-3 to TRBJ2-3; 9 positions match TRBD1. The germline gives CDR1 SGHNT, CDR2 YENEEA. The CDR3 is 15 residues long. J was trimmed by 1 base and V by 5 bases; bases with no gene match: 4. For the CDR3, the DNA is TGTGCCAGCAGCCCCGGACAGGGGCGCACAGATACGCAGTATTTT. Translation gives CASSPGQGRTDTQYF.

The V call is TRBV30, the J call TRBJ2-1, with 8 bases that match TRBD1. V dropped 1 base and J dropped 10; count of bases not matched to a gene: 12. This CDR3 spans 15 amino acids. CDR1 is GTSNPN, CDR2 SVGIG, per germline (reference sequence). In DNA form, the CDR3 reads TGTGCCTGGAGTGGCGACAGGGGCTACTCGAGAGAGCAGTTCTTC. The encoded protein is CAWSGDRGYSREQFF.

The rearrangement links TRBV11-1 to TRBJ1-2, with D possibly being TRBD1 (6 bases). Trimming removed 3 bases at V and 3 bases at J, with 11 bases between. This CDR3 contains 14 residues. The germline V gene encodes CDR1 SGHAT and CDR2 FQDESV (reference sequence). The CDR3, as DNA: TGTGCCAGCAGCTTTCAGACAGGAGACTATGGCTACACCTTC. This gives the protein CASSFQTGDYGYTF.

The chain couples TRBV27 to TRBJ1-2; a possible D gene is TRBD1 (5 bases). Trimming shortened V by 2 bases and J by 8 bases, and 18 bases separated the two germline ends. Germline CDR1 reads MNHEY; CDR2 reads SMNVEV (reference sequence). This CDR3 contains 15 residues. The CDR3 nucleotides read TGTGCCAGCAGTTTAAAATCGGGGGAGTATGTAGGCTACACCTTC. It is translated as CASSLKSGEYVGYTF.

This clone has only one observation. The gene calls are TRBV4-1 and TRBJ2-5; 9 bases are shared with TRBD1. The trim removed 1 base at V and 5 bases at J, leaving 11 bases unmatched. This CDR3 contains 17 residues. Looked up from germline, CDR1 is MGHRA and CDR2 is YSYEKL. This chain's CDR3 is CASSQAPRQGGRETQYF. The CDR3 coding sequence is TGCGCCAGCAGCCAAGCCCCCCGACAGGGGGGGAGGGAGACCCAGTACTTC.

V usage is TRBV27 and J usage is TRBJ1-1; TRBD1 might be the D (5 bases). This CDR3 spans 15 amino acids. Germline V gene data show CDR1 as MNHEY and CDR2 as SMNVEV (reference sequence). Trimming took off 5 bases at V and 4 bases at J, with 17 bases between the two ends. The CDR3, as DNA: TGTGCCAGCAGTCCCACCTCAGGGAAGGGCACTGAAGCTTTCTTT. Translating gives CASSPTSGKGTEAFF.

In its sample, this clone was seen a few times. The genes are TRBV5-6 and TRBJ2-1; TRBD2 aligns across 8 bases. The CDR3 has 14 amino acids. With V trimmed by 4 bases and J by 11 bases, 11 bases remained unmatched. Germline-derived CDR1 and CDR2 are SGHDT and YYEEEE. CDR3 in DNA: TGTGCCAGCAGCCCCGGGGGGGGTCTAGGGAAGCAGTTCTTC. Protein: CASSPGGGLGKQFF.

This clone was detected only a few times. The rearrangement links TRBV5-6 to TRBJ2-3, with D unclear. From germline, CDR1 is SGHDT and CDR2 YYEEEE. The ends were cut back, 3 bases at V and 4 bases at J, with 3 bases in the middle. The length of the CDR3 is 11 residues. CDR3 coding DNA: TGTGCCAGCAGCTCTGCAGATACGCAGTATTTT. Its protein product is CASSSADTQYF.